Each of the 23 T cell receptor beta chains below was sequenced from the same sample in a study of cytomegalovirus exposure and HLA in healthy donors. This PCR relied on a set of 60 Vbeta primers and 13 Jbeta primers. Clones were sequenced by immunoSEQ multiplex PCR, and TCRdb holds only the in-frame ones, with some missing. Of 150,000 to 180,000 clones in the sample, around 80% were seen once. Sequenced input: PBMCs. All receptors derive from a woman between 40 and 55 years old in good health and CMV-seronegative.

The rearrangement uses TRBV6-6 and TRBJ1-1; no firm D call. The V gene's germline CDR1 is MNHNY and CDR2 SVGAGI (reference sequence). This CDR3 has 13 residues. V was clipped by 4 bases and J by 0 bases, with 6 bases between them. The CDR3 region has the DNA TGTGCCAGCAGTTTTACAATGAACACTGAAGCTTTCTTT. It encodes CASSFTMNTEAFF.

The chain has TRBV13 and TRBJ1-4, with D possibly matching TRBD1 (5 bases). Germline V CDR1 and CDR2: PRHDT, FYEKMQ (reference sequence). Trimming removed 0 bases at V and 4 bases at J, with 12 bases between. This CDR3 is built from 16 residues. The CDR3 loop is CASSLGTGANNEKLFF. DNA for the CDR3: TGTGCCAGCAGCTTAGGTACAGGCGCCAATAATGAAAAACTGTTTTTT. Combining the CDR3 with reference TRBV13 and TRBJ1-4 gives the whole variable domain AAGVIQSPRHLIKEKRETATLKCYPIPRHDTVYWYQQGPGQDPQFLISFYEKMQSDKGSIPDRFSAQQFSDYHSELNMSSLELGDSALYFCASSLGTGANNEKLFFGSGTQLSVL.

The chain links TRBV30 to TRBJ2-3, with 11 nucleotides matching TRBD2. Germline loops: CDR1 GTSNPN, CDR2 SVGIG (reference sequence). The length of the CDR3 is 19 residues. V lost 0 bases and J lost 4; bases outside the gene matches: 15. This CDR3 is CAWSVPPFTSGRSPDTQYF. The CDR3 nucleotides read TGTGCCTGGAGTGTACCCCCCTTTACTAGCGGGAGATCGCCAGATACGCAGTATTTT.

This clone was found a few times. The chain links TRBV19 to TRBJ2-1, with D perhaps matching TRBD2 (6 bases). Germline V gives CDR1 LNHDA, CDR2 SQIVND (reference sequence). The CDR3 totals 13 residues. Trimming stripped 3 bases from V and 4 bases from J, with 7 bases between. The CDR3 nucleotides read TGTGCCAGTAGTATGGAGGGTTACAATGAGCAGTTCTTC. It yields the protein CASSMEGYNEQFF.

The chain recombines TRBV28 with TRBJ2-7, with 7 nucleotides matching TRBD2. With V trimmed by 3 bases and J by 4 bases, 6 bases remained unmatched. CDR3 size: 14 residues. Germline CDR1 is MDHEN and CDR2 is SYDVKM. For the CDR3, the DNA is TGTGCCAGCAGTTTCGGGGGGTTACGATACGAGCAGTACTTC. Translating it yields CASSFGGLRYEQYF.

In DNA, the CDR3 is TGTGCCAGCAGTTCTTACAGGGGTAGCACAGATACGCAGTATTTT. Protein: CASSSYRGSTDTQYF. The V and J genes are TRBV28 and TRBJ2-3; 7 positions match TRBD1. Germline-derived CDR1 and CDR2 are MDHEN and SYDVKM. The V and J ends lost 4 bases and 0 bases, in that order; junction bases with no gene match: 4. The CDR3 runs 15 residues.

This clone was recorded a few times. The CDR3 protein is CASSDRDTYEQYF. For the CDR3, the DNA is TGTGCCAGCAGCGACCGGGACACCTACGAGCAGTACTTC. This sequence joins TRBV7-9 and TRBJ2-7; weak D call: TRBD1 (6 bases). Per germline, CDR1 SEHNR and CDR2 FQNEAQ (reference sequence). Trimming cost V 5 bases and J 2 bases, with 10 bases left between them. The CDR3 covers 13 residues.

V usage is TRBV11-3 and J usage is TRBJ2-1; 9 bases align to TRBD1. CDR1 is SGHNT, CDR2 YENEEA, per germline. There are 14 residues in the CDR3. The V segment lost 5 bases and the J segment 6 bases; nucleotides outside the gene matches: 5. The CDR3 region has the DNA TGTGCCAGCAGCCCCAGGGACAGGGCCAATGAGCAGTTCTTC. It encodes CASSPRDRANEQFF.

The J gene is TRBJ1-5, the V gene TRBV2; D gene uncertain. The CDR3 is made up of 20 amino acids. Germline V CDR1 and CDR2: SNHLY, FYNNEI. The ends were cut back, 2 bases at V and 11 bases at J, with 34 bases in the middle. The DNA of the CDR3 is TGTGCCAGCAGTGAATTTGTGGACTTTCGTGGGTCTGTGTTATCAGCGGCCCAGCATTTT. Its protein product is CASSEFVDFRGSVLSAAQHF.

This chain links TRBV6-1 with TRBJ2-2; no definite D call. The CDR3 covers 15 residues. Trimming took off 2 bases at V and 1 base at J, with 8 bases between the two ends. Germline CDR1 reads MNHNS; CDR2 reads SASEGT. CDR3 DNA: TGTGCCAGCAGTGAATTAACCGGGAACACCGGGGAGCTGTTTTTT. Translation: CASSELTGNTGELFF.

The rearrangement joins TRBV6-1 to TRBJ1-1, with a weak D call TRBD1 (5 bases). The V gene lost 2 bases and the J gene lost 1 base, with 11 bases spanning the gap. This CDR3 has 15 amino acids. Germline V gives CDR1 MNHNS, CDR2 SASEGT. The CDR3: CASSEHRRQNTEAFF. The CDR3 DNA follows: TGTGCCAGCAGTGAACACAGGCGACAGAACACTGAAGCTTTCTTT.

J is TRBJ2-3 and V is TRBV6-5, with D perhaps TRBD1 (6 bases). V was pared by 6 bases and J by 5 bases, with 18 bases between. Germline V gene data show CDR1 as MNHEY and CDR2 as SVGAGI. This CDR3 contains 15 residues. Written as DNA, the CDR3 is TGTGCCAGCAGCCAAGCTGGGACATTAGGAGATACGCAGTATTTT. This encodes CASSQAGTLGDTQYF.

The chain couples TRBV28 to TRBJ1-5, with TRBD1 as a possible D gene (6 bases). Trimming left V 6 bases short and J 2 bases short, with 14 bases between. From germline, CDR1 is MDHEN and CDR2 SYDVKM. This CDR3 contains 15 residues. The CDR3 region is CASSPNRAGNQPQHF. The DNA of the CDR3 is TGTGCCAGCAGCCCTAACAGGGCTGGCAATCAGCCCCAGCATTTT.

The chain is built from TRBV9 and TRBJ2-1; the match to TRBD1 covers 10 bases. This CDR3 region has 15 residues. Per the germline V gene, CDR1 is SGDLS and CDR2 is YYNGEE. The V segment lost 2 bases and the J segment 10 bases; nucleotides outside the gene matches: 9. The CDR3 region is CASSVRTGGVDEQFF. In DNA form, the CDR3 reads TGTGCCAGCAGCGTTCGGACAGGGGGGGTTGACGAGCAGTTCTTC.

The chain is built from TRBV10-1 and TRBJ2-1; TRBD2 aligns across 7 bases. Unmatched junction bases numbered 7, after V lost 5 bases and J lost 6 bases. The CDR3 spans 14 residues. Germline V gene lookup returns CDR1 WNHNN and CDR2 SYGVQD (reference sequence). The CDR3 DNA is TGCGCCAGCAGTTTGAGCGGGGTTATCAATGAGCAGTTCTTC. Protein sequence: CASSLSGVINEQFF.

This chain joins TRBV6-5 and TRBJ2-7, with a weak D call TRBD1 (7 bases). This CDR3 comprises 12 residues. Trimming left V 11 bases short and J 6 bases short, with 17 bases between. Looked up from germline, CDR1 is MNHEY and CDR2 is SVGAGI. This CDR3 reads CAVRQGLTEQYF. CDR3 coding DNA: TGTGCCGTCCGACAGGGACTTACCGAGCAGTACTTC.

A note on this clone: Mismatch with germline at one junction end may stem from a read error. The chain couples TRBV20-1 to TRBJ2-5; the D is unclear. The J call may be in error: the DNA end matches TRBJ2-7 better. Germline V gives CDR1 DFQATT, CDR2 SNEGSKA (reference sequence). The CDR3 loop spans 11 amino acids. The CDR3 loop reads CSARDSYEQYF. CDR3 nucleotide sequence: TGCAGTGCTCGAGACTCCTACGAGCAGTACTTC.

The rearrangement links TRBV7-9 to TRBJ2-1; TRBD2 aligns across 10 bases. V shed 4 bases and J 14 bases; nucleotides not matched to a gene: 14. The CDR3 is made up of 15 amino acids. Germline CDR1 is SEHNR and CDR2 is FQNEAQ (reference sequence). The CDR3 sequence: CASSSPASGGAVEFF. The CDR3 DNA reads TGTGCCAGCAGCTCGCCCGCCAGCGGGGGGGCCGTAGAGTTCTTC.

This chain connects TRBV10-2 to TRBJ2-1; tentatively, D is TRBD2 (6 bases). The CDR3 runs 14 residues. Germline V lookup: CDR1 WSHSY, CDR2 SAAADI. V dropped 5 bases and J dropped 8 bases, with 16 bases sitting between them. CDR3 protein: CASSSSRVADEQFF. The CDR3 coding sequence is TGCGCCAGCAGTTCCTCCAGGGTAGCGGATGAGCAGTTCTTC.

This sequence joins TRBV5-1 and TRBJ1-4, with a possible D match to TRBD1 (6 bases). This CDR3 is 16 amino acids long. V was clipped by 6 bases and J by 0 bases, with 15 bases between them. Germline CDR1 reads SGHRS; CDR2 reads YFSETQ. As DNA, the CDR3 is TGCGCCAGCAAGCGGGGGGCATCTGCAACTAATGAAAAACTGTTTTTT. Amino acids: CASKRGASATNEKLFF.

V is TRBV27 and J is TRBJ1-1, with 9 bases lining up with TRBD1. J was trimmed by 2 bases and V by 6 bases; bases with no gene match: 7. This CDR3 is built from 15 residues. Germline values: CDR1 MNHEY, CDR2 SMNVEV (reference sequence). The chain's CDR3 is CASRITGGGNTEAFF. CDR3 bases: TGTGCCAGCAGGATTACAGGGGGCGGAAACACTGAAGCTTTCTTT.

The V call is TRBV21-1, the J call TRBJ1-2; TRBD1 is the table's D call and was not checked against the DNA. TRBV21-1 is a listed pseudogene. The CDR3 loop spans 13 amino acids. The CDR3 spells CASRPDRDYGYTF. DNA of the CDR3: TGTGCCAGCCGCCCCGACAGGGACTATGGCTACACCTTC.

The table lists this clone with a few counts. The rearrangement links TRBV29-1 to TRBJ1-5; D unresolved. Germline CDR1 is SQVTM and CDR2 is ANQGSEA. Trimming took off 0 bases at V and 7 bases at J, with 7 bases between the two ends. This CDR3 comprises 12 residues. This chain's CDR3 is CSVEDPGQPQHF. CDR3 DNA: TGCAGCGTTGAAGATCCGGGGCAGCCCCAGCATTTT.